This T cell receptor (beta chain) was profiled in a study of blood T cell repertoires in COVID-19. Background on the study: The analysed material was cDNA or gDNA that came from T cells, B-cell-depleted T cells, or PBMCs.

Note on this clone: At the DNA level, this CDR3 is encoded by other sequences in the same sample as well.

The recovered donors of Cohort 3 showed two negative PCRs, clearance, or symptom resolution. Sequenced by immunoSEQ multiplex PCR; TCRdb stores in-frame clones only, minus some. The sample yields 360,000 or so clones, roughly 87% seen once. The specimen sequenced was PBMCs or T cells enriched from blood (not recorded which). The receptor was isolated from a woman aged 25 to 45 who had recovered from COVID-19.

This CDR3 is CASSRTSGTNEQFF. The CDR3, as DNA: TGTGCCAGCAGTCGGACTAGCGGGACCAATGAGCAGTTCTTC. The chain employs TRBV2 and TRBJ2-1; 12 positions agree with TRBD2. The CDR3 is 14 residues long. Germline V gene lookup returns CDR1 SNHLY and CDR2 FYNNEI. The V and J ends lost 5 bases and 6 bases, in that order; junction bases with no gene match: 2. Full variable domain (missing parts from reference TRBV2 and TRBJ2-1): EPEVTQTPSHQVTQMGQEVILRCVPISNHLYFYWYRQILGQKVEFLVSFYNNEISEKSEIFDDQFSVERPDGSNFTLKIRSTKLEDSAMYFCASSRTSGTNEQFFGPGTRLTVL.